These 27 T cell receptor beta chains were sequenced from one sample in a study of regulatory T cells in long-lasting Graves disease (dated by TCRdb to the early 2020s). Receptors were amplified or captured by multiplex PCR. Sequencer: Illumina HiSeq 4000. iRepertoire HTBI primers and Arm-PCR amplification of CDR3 regions were used to construct TCR beta libraries. The public reads were reprocessed in TCRdb via fastp at Q25 and MiXCR, keeping in-frame beta chains. Merged by CDR3 protein, the rows form single entries marked with the most common genes and DNA. The sample profile shows roughly 500,000 distinct CDR3 sequences; more than 10% of them were found once. Of the sample, roughly 8.2% is held by the ten largest clones. Read against the paper, the sample's time point label means: newly diagnosed GD, antithyroid drugs for less than 3 months. RNA was extracted from PBMCs in TRIzol for both TCR sequencing and RNA sequencing.

These sequences were also reported in another study, on T cells in Graves' hyperthyroidism and ophthalmopathy.

The source material was peripheral blood mononuclear cells (PBMCs), sampled at new diagnosis, from a patient treated with antithyroid drugs. Every receptor here comes from a woman in her twenties or thirties with Graves disease. Donor details come from another sample of the same person, matched by shared clones.

This clonotype was seen many times. CDR3 amino acids: CASSLIWENTEAFF. The CDR3 DNA sequence: TGTGCCAGCAGTTTGATTTGGGAGAACACTGAAGCTTTCTTT. The genes are TRBV28 and TRBJ1-1; no reliable D call. Trimming left V 3 bases short and J 1 base short, with 9 bases between. This CDR3 has 14 residues. Germline V lookup: CDR1 MDHEN, CDR2 SYDVKM.

This clonotype was seen ten or more times. The chain is built from TRBV5-1 and TRBJ2-4; possible D gene TRBD1, 6 bases. The CDR3 covers 15 residues. V lost 5 bases and J 1 base, leaving 13 bases between the germline ends. Germline V gives CDR1 SGHRS, CDR2 YFSETQ. CDR3 loop: CASRSGERAKNIQYF. The CDR3 DNA is TGCGCCAGCAGGTCAGGGGAGAGGGCCAAAAACATTCAGTACTTC. The variable domain in full, completed from reference TRBV5-1 and TRBJ2-4, reads KAGVTQTPRYLIKTRGQQVTLSCSPISGHRSVSWYQQTPGQGLQFLFEYFSETQRNKGNFPGRFSGRQFSNSRSEMNVSTLELGDSALYLCASRSGERAKNIQYFGAGTRLSVL.

The table lists this clonotype with a few counts. V usage is TRBV9 and J usage is TRBJ2-2; the D is unclear. The V gene lost 4 bases and the J gene lost 5 bases, with 9 bases spanning the gap. Germline assignment: CDR1 SGDLS and CDR2 YYNGEE. The CDR3 is made up of 13 amino acids. The CDR3 coding sequence is TGTGCCAGCAGCCCCAGGTTAACCGGGGAGCTGTTTTTT. Translation: CASSPRLTGELFF.

The chain combines TRBV28 with TRBJ1-2; perhaps TRBD1 as D (6 bases). V shed 10 bases and J shed 4 bases, with 16 bases lying between them. The length of the CDR3 is 13 residues. Germline assignment: CDR1 MDHEN and CDR2 SYDVKM. The CDR3 DNA is TGTGCCATCCCAGGGGACTGGGGCTATGGCTACACCTTC. Amino acid sequence: CAIPGDWGYGYTF.

This clonotype was observed a few times. The chain couples TRBV7-2 to TRBJ1-1; D is uncertain. Trimming removed 5 bases from V and 8 bases from J, with 9 bases in between. CDR3 length: 11 residues. Germline assignment: CDR1 SGHTA and CDR2 FQGNSA. In nucleotides, the CDR3 is TGTGCCAGCAGCAGAGTAGTGGAAGCTTTCTTT. Protein product: CASSRVVEAFF.

This clonotype was seen ten or more times. The rearrangement links TRBV2 to TRBJ1-1; tentative D call: TRBD1 (6 bases). This CDR3 region has 12 residues. The germline V and J ends were trimmed by 10 bases and 2 bases, with 11 bases remaining between them. In germline, CDR1 is SNHLY, CDR2 FYNNEI. This CDR3 is CANEGGNTEAFF. In DNA, the CDR3 is TGTGCCAACGAGGGGGGAAACACTGAAGCTTTCTTT.

The sample holds a few counts of this clonotype. DNA for the CDR3: TGCGCCAGCAGCTCATCCGGGACAGCGTACAATGAGCAGTTCTTC. Encoded protein: CASSSSGTAYNEQFF. This sequence joins TRBV5-1 and TRBJ2-1; 7 bases line up with TRBD1. Germline V gene sequence: CDR1 SGHRS, CDR2 YFSETQ. Unmatched junction bases numbered 7, after V lost 3 bases and J lost 4 bases. CDR3 length: 15 residues.

This clonotype was found many times. This CDR3 is CASSRGSPYEQYF. DNA for the CDR3: TGTGCCAGCAGCCGAGGAAGCCCCTACGAGCAGTACTTC. The chain joins TRBV12-3 or TRBV12-4 to TRBJ2-7; D is ambiguous. Between the trimmed V and J ends, which lost 6 bases and 2 bases, there was a span of 11 bases. CDR3 length: 13 amino acids.

Ten or more counts support this clonotype. A junction end diverges from the germline sequence, so it may reflect a read error. The chain joins TRBV6-1 to TRBJ1-5, with a weak D call TRBD1 (5 bases). The CDR3 is made up of 14 amino acids. Looked up from germline, CDR1 is MNHNS and CDR2 is SASEGT. The CDR3: CASSDGGSNQPQHF. The CDR3 region has the DNA TGCGCCAGCAGTGATGGGGGGAGCAATCAGCCCCAGCATTTT.

Worth noting for this clonotype: A read error likely explains this, since a far larger clone differs by one base. This rearrangement joins TRBV11-3 to TRBJ2-5, with 8 nucleotides matching TRBD1. Germline trimming cut 5 bases from V and 3 bases from J; bases unmatched to any gene: 8. CDR1 is SGHNT and CDR2 is YENEEA in the germline V gene. This CDR3 is built from 15 residues. The CDR3 protein is CASSNRDRREETQYF. CDR3 in DNA: TGTGCCAGCAGCAACCGGGACAGGAGGGAAGAGACCCAGTACTTC.

This clonotype was counted at least ten times. This chain links TRBV28 with TRBJ2-7; D gene unclear. This CDR3 has 12 residues. Per germline, CDR1 MDHEN and CDR2 SYDVKM. V was clipped by 1 base and J by 3 bases, with 4 bases between them. CDR3 DNA: TGTGCCAGCAGTTTATCTAACTACGAGCAGTACTTC. This gives the protein CASSLSNYEQYF.

CDR3: CAWSVLGLANSYEQYF. The CDR3 nucleotides read TGTGCCTGGAGTGTACTAGGGCTAGCGAACTCCTACGAGCAGTACTTC. The chain combines TRBV30 with TRBJ2-7, with a tentative D call TRBD2 (6 bases). The ends were cut back, 0 bases at V and 0 bases at J, with 15 bases in the middle. The CDR3 covers 16 residues. Germline V CDR1 and CDR2: GTSNPN, SVGIG (reference sequence).

The chain uses TRBV3-1 and TRBJ2-1; D gene uncertain. CDR1 and CDR2 (germline): LGHDT, YNNKEL (reference sequence). The CDR3 is made up of 14 amino acids. With 0 bases removed from V and 10 bases from J, the gap between germline ends came to 13 bases. The CDR3 reads CASSQDPDGQEQFF. The CDR3 nucleotides read TGTGCCAGCAGCCAAGACCCAGATGGTCAGGAGCAGTTCTTC.

This chain connects TRBV4-3 to TRBJ2-7; 10 nucleotides line up with TRBD2. Looked up from germline, CDR1 is LGHNA and CDR2 is YSLEER. V lost 1 base and J lost 2; bases outside the gene matches: 5. The CDR3 spans 16 residues. CDR3 loop: CASSQVAGGSPYEQYF. The CDR3 DNA sequence: TGCGCCAGCAGCCAAGTAGCGGGAGGTTCACCCTACGAGCAGTACTTC.

This clonotype was observed a handful of times. The chain couples TRBV6-4 to TRBJ1-1; 10 nucleotides align to TRBD1. CDR3 size: 15 residues. Germline loops: CDR1 MRHNA, CDR2 SNTAGT. V was clipped by 6 bases and J by 1 base; unmatched bases: 5. The CDR3 nucleotides read TGTGCCAGCAGCCGGTGGACAGGGGGGAACACTGAAGCTTTCTTT. Encoded protein: CASSRWTGGNTEAFF.

Remarks on this clonotype: This may be a read error: a much more frequent sequence differs by one nucleotide. V and J are TRBV24-1 and TRBJ2-3; maybe TRBD2 (5 bases). There are 13 residues in the CDR3. The V gene lost 7 bases and the J gene lost 2 bases, with 9 bases spanning the gap. The germline V gene encodes CDR1 KGHDR and CDR2 SFDVKD. Here the CDR3 reads CATRRADTDTQYF. CDR3 DNA: TGTGCCACCAGGAGGGCGGACACAGATACGCAGTATTTT.

This chain connects TRBV6-2 or TRBV6-3 to TRBJ2-4; D not resolved. CDR3 size: 15 residues. Between the trimmed V and J ends, which lost 0 bases and 2 bases, there was a span of 8 bases. The germline V gene has CDR1 MNHEY and CDR2 SVGEGT. In nucleotides, the CDR3 is TGTGCCAGCAGTTACTCTCACGGGTCCAAAAACATTCAGTACTTC. Protein product: CASSYSHGSKNIQYF.

This chain joins TRBV20-1 and TRBJ1-5, with D perhaps matching TRBD1 (5 bases). Germline values: CDR1 DFQATT, CDR2 SNEGSKA (reference sequence). The CDR3 has 14 residues. V lost 3 bases and J lost 0, with 9 bases in between. The CDR3 coding sequence is TGCAGTGCTAGCCAGGGATATAGCAATCAGCCCCAGCATTTT. Protein sequence: CSASQGYSNQPQHF.

This clonotype was picked up many times. The chain is built from TRBV7-2 and TRBJ2-1; 7 bases line up with TRBD2. The V and J ends lost 3 bases and 7 bases, in that order; junction bases with no gene match: 15. CDR1 SGHTA and CDR2 FQGNSA come from the germline V gene. This CDR3 is built from 17 residues. The CDR3 bases are TGTGCCAGCAGCTTTTTTGGGGGGGACTTTCCCGGGAATGAGCAGTTCTTC. It is translated as CASSFFGGDFPGNEQFF.

This clonotype was observed a few times. The chain recombines TRBV11-3 with TRBJ2-1; 12 bases are a match to TRBD2. CDR3 length: 16 amino acids. V shed 5 bases, J shed 2 bases, and the junction held 4 bases outside the gene matches. The germline CDR1 and CDR2 sequences are SGHNT and YENEEA. CDR3 in amino acids: CASSPRLAGAYNEQFF. In nucleotides, the CDR3 is TGTGCCAGCAGCCCGCGACTAGCGGGGGCCTACAATGAGCAGTTCTTC.

This chain connects TRBV5-1 to TRBJ2-1; 7 bases fit TRBD1. The germline CDR1 and CDR2 sequences are SGHRS and YFSETQ. The trim removed 3 bases at V and 8 bases at J, leaving 11 bases unmatched. The CDR3 runs 15 residues. The CDR3 nucleotides read TGCGCCAGCAGCTCAAACCCGGGACAGTTGGATGAGCAGTTCTTC. The encoded protein is CASSSNPGQLDEQFF.

This clonotype was observed many times. The chain carries TRBV27 and TRBJ1-1; D is unclear. Germline V gives CDR1 MNHEY, CDR2 SMNVEV (reference sequence). V shed 2 bases and J shed 6 bases, with 4 bases lying between them. The CDR3 runs to 11 residues. As DNA, the CDR3 is TGTGCCAGCAGTTTAAAGGCTGAAGCTTTCTTT. Translating it yields CASSLKAEAFF.

This clonotype was seen repeatedly, ten times or more. V and J are TRBV11-2 and TRBJ1-1, with D unclear. The CDR3 contains 13 residues. V was shortened by 3 bases and J by 4 bases, with 9 bases between the two germline ends. CDR1 and CDR2 from the germline V gene are SGHAT and FQNNGV. Here the CDR3 DNA reads TGTGCCAGCAGCTTTTGGTCAGTCACTGAAGCTTTCTTT. It specifies CASSFWSVTEAFF.

This clonotype came up a few times. This may stem from a read error, because a much larger clone lies one nucleotide away. The chain uses TRBV5-1 and TRBJ2-7; 12 bases are a match to TRBD2. The CDR3 extends over 15 amino acids. Germline V gives CDR1 SGHRS, CDR2 YFSETQ. CDR3 coding DNA: TGCGCCAGCAGGACGACTAGCGGGGGCTCCTACGAGCAGTGCTTC. Amino acids: CASRTTSGGSYEQCF.

This clonotype was counted ten times or more. The chain links TRBV19 to TRBJ1-1; no clear D gene. V lost 4 bases to trimming and J lost 5 bases, with 14 bases between them. The CDR3 has 14 residues. From germline, CDR1 is LNHDA and CDR2 SQIVND (reference sequence). Here the CDR3 DNA reads TGTGCCAGTAGTACCCGGACGCGGGGAACTGAAGCTTTCTTT. Its translation: CASSTRTRGTEAFF.

The chain carries TRBV5-6 and TRBJ2-7, with TRBD1 matching 11 bases. V lost 2 bases, J lost 6 bases, and 4 bases stayed unmatched. The V gene's germline CDR1 is SGHDT and CDR2 YYEEEE. The CDR3 has 14 residues. CDR3 in DNA: TGTGCCAGCAGCTTCAGGACAGGGGGCGGCGAGCAGTACTTC. Translated, it gives CASSFRTGGGEQYF.

Turning to this clonotype: A much larger clone differs from this one at a single base, so this may be a read error. The chain carries TRBV4-1 and TRBJ2-7; TRBD2 aligns across 8 bases. Germline CDR1 reads MGHRA; CDR2 reads YSYEKL. V lost 4 bases, J lost 5 bases, and 16 bases stayed unmatched. The CDR3 has 17 amino acids. The CDR3 loop is CASSLRTSWNRLNEQYF. Written as DNA, the CDR3 is TGCGCCAGCAGCCTACGGACTAGCTGGAACAGACTGAACGAGCAGTACTTC.